The sample holds a few counts of the clone carrying this T cell receptor (beta chain). Each CDR3 protein gets one entry after TCRdb re-called the 5' RACE reads with MiXCR. The data hold 300,000 to 400,000 distinct CDR3 sequences, with approximately 13% observed a single time. The data are from a study of identical twins. The CDR3 totals 13 residues. Trimming removed 5 bases at V and 5 bases at J, with 13 bases between. Germline V lookup: CDR1 MNHNY, CDR2 SVGAGI (reference sequence). This sample also appeared in a second study, on yellow fever vaccine responses in identical twins.

Sequencing used CD8+ T cells sorted from blood. The receptor's source is a woman between 18 and 29 years old in good health. The chain carries TRBV6-6 and TRBJ2-7; tentatively, D is TRBD2 (5 bases). The DNA for the CDR3 is TGTGCCAGCAGTGTATATAAAGCGGACGAGCAGTACGTC. Protein: CASSVYKADEQYV.